The clone carrying this T cell receptor beta chain was found once. The antigen is undetermined. The protocol was immunoSEQ multiplex PCR, while the TCRdb copy is restricted to in-frame clones and leaves out a portion. The table has about 29,000 clones, 80% to 85% seen once; the top ten hold 21%. These data belong to a study of OX40 agonist ivuxolimab in advanced cancers. Study-wide points: CD4+ and CD8+ blood T cells expanded clonally by week 6 at 0.1 to 3.0 mg/kg. Expanded clones tended on average to be more numerous among CD8+ T cells than CD4+.

The ends were cut back, 4 bases at V and 4 bases at J, with 11 bases in the middle. CDR3 length: 14 residues. Germline lookup yields CDR1 MNHEY and CDR2 SMNVEV (reference sequence). This rearrangement joins TRBV27 to TRBJ2-1, with D perhaps being TRBD1 or TRBD2 (7 bases each). The sample in question was CD4+ or CD8+ T cells sorted from blood, obtained in a trial of the OX40 agonist ivuxolimab. This sequence was found in an adult with an advanced solid tumor such as melanoma, head and neck, liver or kidney cancer. The DNA for the CDR3 is TGTGCCAGCAGTTCAGGGGGGGGGTACAATGAGCAGTTCTTC. Protein sequence: CASSSGGGYNEQFF.